This TCR beta chain came from a study of beta chain features in type 1 diabetes. Notes on this clone: Its cognate antigen is unknown.

Trimming took 4 bases from V and 7 from J; bases not matched to a gene: 18. This CDR3 region has 18 residues. The germline CDR1 and CDR2 sequences are MGHRA and YSYEKL. Findings and limits, study-wide: Type 1 diabetes patients showed a moderate but significant shortening of TCRB CDR3s in all four CD4+ subsets.

The sequenced template was cDNA made from the entire isolated RNA. Generated by immunoSEQ multiplex PCR, the TCRdb table keeps only in-frame clones and is missing some. Among a few hundred thousand clones, around 21% were seen once, and the ten largest hold 0.028%. V is TRBV4-1 and J is TRBJ1-1; TRBD1 matches at 10 bases. Sequencing used naive CD4+ T cells from blood. This receptor was identified in a woman in her thirties or forties with type 1 diabetes. The CDR3 region is CASSRTFSGTGERNEAFF. The DNA of the CDR3 is TGCGCCAGCAGCCGTACCTTTTCCGGGACAGGGGAGAGGAATGAAGCTTTCTTT.